This T cell receptor beta chain was recovered during a study of blood T cell repertoires in COVID-19. Whole-study context: Sample material is recorded as cDNA or gDNA derived from T cells, B-cell-depleted T cells, or PBMCs.

Grouping used clinical history reported by participants in a survey and questionnaire. V was cut by 5 bases and J by 5 bases, with 11 bases left in between. The CDR3 covers 13 residues. Per the germline V gene, CDR1 is SGHTA and CDR2 is FQGNSA. Assay used: immunoSEQ multiplex PCR; TCRdb lists only in-frame clones, some missing. The sample carries over 150,000 clones, roughly 87% recorded once. V gene TRBV7-2 combines with J gene TRBJ2-3; a weak D match, TRBD2 (5 bases). The sample was PBMCs or T cells enriched from blood (not recorded which). This TCR was recovered from a woman aged 50 to 60 who had recovered from COVID-19. The CDR3 protein is CASSITSQDTQYF. The CDR3 DNA is TGTGCCAGCAGCATCACTAGTCAAGATACGCAGTATTTT. Filled out from reference TRBV7-2 and TRBJ2-3, the complete variable domain reads GAGVSQSPSNKVTEKGKDVELRCDPISGHTALYWYRQSLGQGLEFLIYFQGNSAPDKSGLPSDRFSAERTGGSVSTLTIQRTQQEDSAVYLCASSITSQDTQYFGPGTRLTVL.